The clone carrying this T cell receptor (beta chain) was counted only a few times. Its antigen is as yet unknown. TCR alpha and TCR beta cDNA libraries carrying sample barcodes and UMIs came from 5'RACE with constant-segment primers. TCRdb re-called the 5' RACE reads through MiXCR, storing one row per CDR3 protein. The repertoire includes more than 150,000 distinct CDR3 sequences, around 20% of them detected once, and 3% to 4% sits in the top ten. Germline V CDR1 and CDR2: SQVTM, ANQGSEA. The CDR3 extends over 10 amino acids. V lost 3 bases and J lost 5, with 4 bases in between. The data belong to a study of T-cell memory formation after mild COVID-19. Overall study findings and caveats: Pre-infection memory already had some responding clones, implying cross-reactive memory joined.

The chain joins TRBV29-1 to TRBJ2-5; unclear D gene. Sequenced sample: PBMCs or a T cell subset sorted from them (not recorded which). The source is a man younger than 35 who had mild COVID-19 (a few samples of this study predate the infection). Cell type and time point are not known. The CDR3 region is CSVDWETQYF. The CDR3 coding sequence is TGCAGCGTTGATTGGGAGACCCAGTACTTC.